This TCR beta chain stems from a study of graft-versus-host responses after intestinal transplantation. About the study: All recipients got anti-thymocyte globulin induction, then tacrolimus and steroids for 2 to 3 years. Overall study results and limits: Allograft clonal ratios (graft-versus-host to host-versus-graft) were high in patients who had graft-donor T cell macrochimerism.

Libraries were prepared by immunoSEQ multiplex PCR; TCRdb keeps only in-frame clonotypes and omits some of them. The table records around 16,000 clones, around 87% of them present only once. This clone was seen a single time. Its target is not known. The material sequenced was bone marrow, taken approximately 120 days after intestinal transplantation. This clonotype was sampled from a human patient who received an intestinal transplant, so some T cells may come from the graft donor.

CDR3 nucleotide sequence: TGCGCCAGCAATAGAGGAGTAGGGTACAATGAGCAGTTCTTC. Its protein product is CASNRGVGYNEQFF. The chain joins TRBV5-1 to TRBJ2-1; D ambiguous. Between the trimmed V and J ends, which lost 6 bases and 4 bases, there was a span of 14 bases. CDR3 length: 14 amino acids. CDR1 and CDR2 from the germline V gene are SGHRS and YFSETQ.